This entry lists 27 T cell receptor beta chains sequenced from one sample in a study of identical twins. TCRdb re-derived calls from the 5' RACE reads in MiXCR, one entry per CDR3 protein. Of about 660,000 distinct CDR3 sequences listed, under 9% are singletons. The sample was also linked to a second study, of yellow fever vaccine responses in identical twins.

The sequencing sample was made of PBMCs. The receptors derive from a woman aged 18-35 years in good health.

This clonotype was picked up many times. The chain combines TRBV7-3 with TRBJ2-3, with D possibly matching TRBD2 (6 bases). V lost 3 bases and J lost 6, with 13 bases in between. This CDR3 comprises 14 residues. CDR1 SGHTA and CDR2 FQGTGA come from the germline V gene. DNA for the CDR3: TGTGCCAGCAGCTTGGTACTAGCTGGCGATACGCAGTATTTT. It yields the protein CASSLVLAGDTQYF.

A few counts support this clonotype. The chain couples TRBV7-9 to TRBJ2-5; possibly TRBD1 for D (5 bases). The CDR3 has 15 amino acids. Germline V lookup: CDR1 SEHNR, CDR2 FQNEAQ (reference sequence). V was trimmed by 1 base and J by 1 base, leaving 10 bases between them. CDR3 sequence: CASSLGGTGQETQYF. The DNA for the CDR3 is TGTGCCAGCAGCTTAGGGGGCACAGGCCAAGAGACCCAGTACTTC.

This clonotype was counted ten times or more. This rearrangement joins TRBV21-1 to TRBJ1-6; the table's D call, TRBD1, has no DNA check behind it. TRBV21-1 counts as a pseudogene. The CDR3 spans 14 residues. CDR3 amino acids: CASSSRDRVRVLHF. Written as DNA, the CDR3 is TGTGCCAGCAGCAGCCGGGACAGGGTACGAGTCCTCCACTTT.

In its sample, this clonotype was seen a few times. The V and J genes are TRBV4-1 and TRBJ2-7; TRBD1 might be the D (6 bases). Deletions cut 0 bases from V and 6 bases from J, with 12 bases between. CDR1 is MGHRA and CDR2 is YSYEKL in the germline V gene. The CDR3 extends over 14 amino acids. The CDR3 is CASSQDLGAVEQYF. The CDR3 region has the DNA TGCGCCAGCAGCCAAGATTTGGGGGCAGTCGAGCAGTACTTC.

This clonotype has a count of ten or more. The chain links TRBV20-1 to TRBJ2-3; no clear D. V was shortened by 6 bases and J by 3 bases, with 16 bases between the two germline ends. This CDR3 comprises 14 residues. The germline V gene has CDR1 DFQATT and CDR2 SNEGSKA (reference sequence). Here the CDR3 reads CSAKGQEATDTQYF. CDR3 DNA: TGCAGTGCGAAAGGCCAAGAAGCAACAGATACGCAGTATTTT.

This chain connects TRBV29-1 to TRBJ1-2; weak D call: TRBD1 (5 bases). This CDR3 has 12 residues. Germline loops: CDR1 SQVTM, CDR2 ANQGSEA. Trimming removed 5 bases from V and 3 bases from J, with 10 bases in between. CDR3 nucleotides: TGCAGCGTTCCAGGGTCGTACTATGGCTACACCTTC. Translation gives CSVPGSYYGYTF.

This clonotype was counted between two and nine times. The genes are TRBV7-2 and TRBJ2-1; 7 nucleotides align to TRBD2. Trimming cost V 6 bases and J 5 bases; bases outside gene matches: 10. Germline V gives CDR1 SGHTA, CDR2 FQGNSA. The CDR3 spans 15 residues. CDR3 in DNA: TGTGCCAGCAGGGGTGGGGGAGGGGCCCACAATGAGCAGTTCTTC. Translating it yields CASRGGGGAHNEQFF.

This clonotype has only a few counts. In nucleotides, the CDR3 is TGTGCCAGCAGCTTATTTTTGCGGGGTGGCAATGAGCAGTTCTTC. As protein: CASSLFLRGGNEQFF. The V call is TRBV7-2, the J call TRBJ2-1, with a possible D match to TRBD2 (6 bases). The CDR3 has 15 residues. Trimming shortened V by 2 bases and J by 6 bases, and 14 bases separated the two germline ends. Germline CDR1 is SGHTA and CDR2 is FQGNSA.

This clonotype was seen more than once but under ten times. The chain recombines TRBV7-2 with TRBJ2-1; 7 nucleotides agree with TRBD2. CDR1 is SGHTA and CDR2 is FQGNSA in the germline V gene. The CDR3 covers 15 residues. V was clipped by 5 bases and J by 2 bases; unmatched bases: 6. The CDR3: CASSRDAGAYNEQFF. For the CDR3, the DNA is TGTGCCAGCAGCCGCGACGCGGGAGCCTACAATGAGCAGTTCTTC.

The chain uses TRBV15 and TRBJ2-1; no clear D. V gave up 2 bases and J gave up 6 bases, with 8 bases separating them. This CDR3 is built from 13 residues. CDR1 and CDR2 from the germline V gene are LNHNV and YYDKDF (reference sequence). The CDR3 reads CATSRTVGNEQFF. The CDR3 DNA follows: TGTGCCACCAGCAGAACGGTAGGCAATGAGCAGTTCTTC.

The gene calls are TRBV3-1 and TRBJ2-1; weak D call: TRBD1 (5 bases). The CDR3 length is 15 residues. V was cut by 4 bases and J by 4 bases, with 14 bases left in between. The germline gives CDR1 LGHDT, CDR2 YNNKEL (reference sequence). CDR3 DNA: TGTGCCAGCAGCCTCAGCGACAGATCGTACAATGAGCAGTTCTTC. This gives the protein CASSLSDRSYNEQFF.

V usage is TRBV27 and J usage is TRBJ2-7; D is unclear. The CDR3 runs to 14 residues. Trimming removed 5 bases at V and 2 bases at J, with 13 bases between. Per the germline V gene, CDR1 is MNHEY and CDR2 is SMNVEV (reference sequence). CDR3 nucleotide sequence: TGTGCCAGCAGTCGCACTACAGTTGCCTACGAGCAGTACTTC. Its translation: CASSRTTVAYEQYF.

This clonotype was observed a few times. The J gene is TRBJ1-1, the V gene TRBV6-1; tentatively, D is TRBD1 (6 bases). V was shortened by 7 bases and J by 5 bases, with 11 bases between the two germline ends. CDR3 length: 12 amino acids. CDR1 and CDR2 (germline): MNHNS, SASEGT. The CDR3 region is CASNTGRTEAFF. The DNA for the CDR3 is TGTGCCAGCAATACAGGGAGAACTGAAGCTTTCTTT.

This clonotype was detected many times. In DNA form, the CDR3 reads TGTGCCAGCACCCCAAGGGGGGCAACTCGCTATGGCTACACCTTC. It is translated as CASTPRGATRYGYTF. The rearrangement joins TRBV12-3 or TRBV12-4 to TRBJ1-2; a weak D match, TRBD1 (6 bases). Trimming left V 7 bases short and J 4 bases short, with 19 bases between. The CDR3 contains 15 residues.

This clonotype showed up just a few times. The gene calls are TRBV20-1 and TRBJ2-7; 14 positions match TRBD2. Per germline, CDR1 DFQATT and CDR2 SNEGSKA (reference sequence). The CDR3 is 16 residues long. V was clipped by 6 bases and J by 9 bases; unmatched bases: 16. Here the CDR3 reads CSATKVGTSGSSAQYF. CDR3 DNA: TGCAGTGCAACCAAGGTCGGGACTAGCGGGAGTAGTGCGCAGTACTTC.

This clonotype was seen many times. This CDR3 reads CATSRTHKSGELFF. The DNA for the CDR3 is TGTGCCACCAGCAGGACCCATAAGAGCGGGGAGCTGTTTTTT. V gene TRBV15 combines with J gene TRBJ2-2; no reliable D call. The germline CDR1 and CDR2 sequences are LNHNV and YYDKDF (reference sequence). V lost 3 bases, J lost 7 bases, and 12 bases lay in between. The CDR3 has 14 amino acids.

Notes on this clonotype: This sequence may be a read error, since a much larger clone differs from it by one base. The chain uses TRBV6-1 and TRBJ2-3; D unresolved. V was clipped by 9 bases and J by 0 bases, with 19 bases between them. The CDR3 spans 16 residues. Germline V gene data show CDR1 as MNHNS and CDR2 as SASEGT. The CDR3 region has the DNA TGTGCCAGAAGGCGGACGGTTACTTCTAGCACAGATACGCAGTATTTT. Translated: CARRRTVTSSTDTQYF.

This chain links TRBV4-2 with TRBJ2-5; D may be TRBD1 (6 bases). The CDR3 is made up of 16 amino acids. V was cut by 4 bases and J by 4 bases, with 19 bases left in between. Germline values: CDR1 LGHNA, CDR2 YNFKEQ. This CDR3 reads CASSPGLLCRGETQYF. CDR3 nucleotides: TGTGCCAGCAGCCCTGGACTCCTGTGCAGGGGAGAGACCCAGTACTTC.

V usage is TRBV20-1 and J usage is TRBJ2-3, with 9 bases that match TRBD2. This CDR3 spans 15 amino acids. Germline V gives CDR1 DFQATT, CDR2 SNEGSKA (reference sequence). Germline trimming cut 5 bases from V and 2 bases from J; bases unmatched to any gene: 8. The CDR3 here is CSAVSGSAVTDTQYF. Here the CDR3 DNA reads TGCAGTGCTGTTAGCGGGAGCGCTGTCACAGATACGCAGTATTTT.

This clonotype showed up just a few times. V usage is TRBV2 and J usage is TRBJ1-6; unclear D gene. CDR1 is SNHLY and CDR2 is FYNNEI in the germline V gene. V was cut by 4 bases and J by 5 bases, with 18 bases left in between. The CDR3 contains 17 residues. The CDR3 spells CASSANLVTADNSPLHF. CDR3 sequence (DNA): TGTGCCAGCAGTGCTAATCTCGTGACGGCAGATAATTCACCCCTCCACTTT.

The chain couples TRBV10-3 to TRBJ2-1, with D perhaps TRBD1 (6 bases). CDR3 length equals 20 residues. Germline V gene sequence: CDR1 ENHRY, CDR2 SYGVKD. The V end lost 0 bases, the J end lost 5 bases, and 26 bases lay between the germline ends. This chain's CDR3 is CAISESIEWGRQGKDNEQFF. The CDR3 DNA is TGTGCCATCAGTGAGTCCATTGAGTGGGGGCGTCAAGGCAAGGACAATGAGCAGTTCTTC.

This clonotype was picked up many times. This chain links TRBV12-3 or TRBV12-4 with TRBJ2-7; 7 bases are a match to TRBD1. The CDR3 covers 15 residues. Losses at the gene ends were 7 bases for V and 4 bases for J; bases not matched to a gene: 13. The CDR3 DNA follows: TGTGCCAGCATTATACTGACAGGGCGCTATTACGAGCAGTACTTC. Protein: CASIILTGRYYEQYF.

The V call is TRBV20-1, the J call TRBJ2-3; TRBD2 matches 8 bases. Trimming removed 3 bases from V and 2 bases from J; junction bases left unmatched: 1. The germline V gene has CDR1 DFQATT and CDR2 SNEGSKA (reference sequence). The CDR3 totals 13 residues. The CDR3 sequence is CSASSGATDTQYF. In DNA form, the CDR3 reads TGCAGTGCTAGTAGCGGGGCCACAGATACGCAGTATTTT.

The chain combines TRBV14 with TRBJ2-7; no clear D. The germline CDR1 and CDR2 sequences are SGHDN and FVKESK. V lost 0 bases and J lost 4, with 7 bases in between. The CDR3 length is 13 residues. CDR3 sequence reads: CASSQDFWYEQYF. The CDR3 coding sequence is TGTGCCAGCAGCCAAGATTTTTGGTACGAGCAGTACTTC.

This sequence joins TRBV5-1 and TRBJ2-7; D is uncertain. The CDR3 consists of 15 residues. Germline CDR1 and CDR2: SGHRS and YFSETQ. V lost 0 bases to trimming and J lost 2 bases, with 12 bases between them. CDR3 sequence reads: CASSLVPDGPYEQYF. The CDR3 region has the DNA TGCGCCAGCAGCTTGGTACCGGACGGACCCTACGAGCAGTACTTC.

This clonotype has just a few counts. The gene calls are TRBV7-8 and TRBJ2-7; either TRBD1 or TRBD2 may supply D (5 bases each). V dropped 4 bases and J dropped 6 bases, with 25 bases sitting between them. This CDR3 comprises 17 residues. Per germline, CDR1 SGHVS and CDR2 FQNEAQ. The CDR3 sequence: CASSYKFSLGDPSEQYF. The CDR3 nucleotides read TGTGCCAGCAGCTATAAGTTTTCCCTCGGGGACCCGTCCGAGCAGTACTTC.

This chain uses TRBV20-1 with TRBJ1-1; D uncertain. V lost 5 bases and J lost 3, with 13 bases in between. The CDR3 loop spans 13 amino acids. The germline V gene has CDR1 DFQATT and CDR2 SNEGSKA (reference sequence). CDR3 sequence (DNA): TGCAGTGCTGCCACGAGGATACACACTGAAGCTTTCTTT. Translation gives CSAATRIHTEAFF.